This TCR beta chain is drawn from a study of blood T cells in healthy people across ages (dated by TCRdb to 2015 to 2017). About the full investigation: In model experiments, roughly one uniquely barcoded TCR beta cDNA molecule per two T cells was captured by template switching. Using deep sequencing normalized with unique cDNA molecular identifiers, the study measured how TCR beta repertoire diversity changes with age. Four age groups were formed from the donors: young (average approximately 15 years), middle-aged (around 40), aged (62) and long-lived (82). Donors of different ages were randomly distributed across sequencing lanes to avoid experimental bias. For two donors (one aged 18 to 29 and one aged 80 or older), the study analyzed two additional independent replicas of 1 million unique cDNA reads from the same blood draw.

Receptors were amplified or captured by 5' RACE. The listed sequencing device is Illumina HiSeq 2500. The second PCR ran for roughly 7 to 11 cycles and used a J-beta primer mix along with a sample-barcoded 5' primer. A template-switch 5' adaptor carrying 12 random nucleotides introduced a unique molecular identifier onto each TCR beta cDNA molecule. At least 2.5 million CDR3-containing paired-end reads were obtained from each sample. First-strand cDNA was synthesized from all RNA with the Mint cDNA synthesis kit, primed by a TRBC-specific oligonucleotide. Following uracil-DNA glycosylase treatment, a first 18-cycle PCR with universal primers M1SS and BC2_uni_R was performed on all cDNA. As for the authors' bioinformatics: Each sample was normalized by randomly selecting 1 million high-quality reads, each carrying a distinct molecular identifier. Instead of being binned into consensus sequences, reads that shared molecular identifiers were thrown out. CDR3 identification, clonotype clustering and error correction used MiTCR with a Q25 quality threshold and the strictest error-elimination algorithm. A nonparametric unseen species model with Euler transformation was used to estimate lower-bound total TCR beta diversity. TCRdb passed the public sequencing reads through fastp at Q25 and MiXCR, retaining productive beta sequences. Each entry is one CDR3 protein sequence, shown with its most common DNA and genes. TCRdb's processing, not the authors', yielded these V and J calls. Present in this sample are around 400,000 distinct CDR3 sequences, approximately 47% of which were seen just once. The ten largest clones represent under 65% of the sample.

Systemically healthy Caucasian individuals from Russia, around 38 in total and aged roughly 6 to 100 years, were included as donors. Approximately 9 milliliters of peripheral blood were collected from each donor into EDTA-treated Vacutainer tubes. Ficoll-Paque density-gradient centrifugation was used to isolate PBMCs, with at least 6.5 million obtained per sample. Trizol reagent was used to extract total RNA from the PBMCs, yielding at least 5.5 micrograms per sample. Naive CD45RAhigh/CD27high T cell percentages were measured by flow cytometry on a PBMC aliquot from every donor. At least ten counts were recorded for this clonotype. Its cognate antigen has yet to be identified. No much larger clone is present one base from it, and per-base qualities are unavailable. Paper-wide results and their limitations: As age increased, observed TCR beta diversity per million T cells dropped in a roughly linear way, and a significant reduction was already evident by age roughly 36. Because the CMV infection status of the donors was unknown, age-related changes in expanded clonotypes may potentially have been confounded. There was a strong correlation between observed TCR beta diversity and the percentage of naive T cells measured by flow cytometry. Estimates of total diversity from one million sequenced T cells were regarded as lower bounds and underestimates. The long-lived group showed more naive CD4+ T cells, fewer expanded clones and increased TCR diversity than the aged group, suggesting age selection. Since profiling was done on bulk unsorted PBMCs, naive and antigen-experienced compartments could not be conclusively compared.

Relative to germline, V is 1 base shorter and J is 5 bases shorter, with 14 bases between their ends. The CDR3 starts with the cysteine, ends with the phenylalanine, and has 15 residues. The only DNA kept is the CDR3, 45 bases in frame from the first base. CDR1 SGHTA and CDR2 FQGNSA were looked up in the germline V gene. The origin of this receptor is a man aged 55 to 70 in good health. Sequencing was carried out using blood. The rearranged chain carries TRBV7-2 and TRBJ2-5; 6 matching bases give a weak D call of TRBD2. The sequenced DNA is TGTGCCAGCAGCTTAGACCCCTTCCGGGGGGAGACCCAGTACTTC. The encoded protein is CASSLDPFRGETQYF.